This T cell receptor beta chain stems from a study of blood T cell repertoires in COVID-19. Original methodology: Nucleated cell number was recorded as an estimate derived from reference gene primer amplification. Produced via immunoSEQ multiplex PCR; TCRdb's table is partial and in-frame only. V and J calls and clone size are copied from that table; D and trimming were computed from the DNA. The sample lists about 270,000 clones, approximately 90% occurring once. The sequence came from a woman aged 30 to 39 with acute COVID-19. Material: PBMCs or T cells enriched from blood (not recorded which).

The CDR3 DNA sequence: TGTGCCAGCAGTTTGACAGGGGCGTCCAATCAGCCCCAGCATTTT. Translated, it gives CASSLTGASNQPQHF. V is TRBV28 and J is TRBJ1-5; TRBD1 agrees at 8 bases. The J segment lost 3 bases and the V segment lost 3 bases, leaving 4 bases of the junction unmatched. This CDR3 spans 15 amino acids. Germline V gene data show CDR1 as MDHEN and CDR2 as SYDVKM.